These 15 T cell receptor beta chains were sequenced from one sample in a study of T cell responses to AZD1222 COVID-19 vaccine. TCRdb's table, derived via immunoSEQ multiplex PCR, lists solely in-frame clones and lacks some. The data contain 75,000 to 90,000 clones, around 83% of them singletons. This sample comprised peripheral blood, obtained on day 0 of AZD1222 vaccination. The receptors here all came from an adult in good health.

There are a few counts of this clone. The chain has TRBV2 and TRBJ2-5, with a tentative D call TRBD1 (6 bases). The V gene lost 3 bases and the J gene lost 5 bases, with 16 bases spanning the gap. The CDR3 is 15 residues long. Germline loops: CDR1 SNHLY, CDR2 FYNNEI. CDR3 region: CASSDHVTGMETQYF. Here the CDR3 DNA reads TGTGCCAGCAGTGACCACGTCACAGGGATGGAGACCCAGTACTTC. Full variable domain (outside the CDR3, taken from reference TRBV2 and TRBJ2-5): EPEVTQTPSHQVTQMGQEVILRCVPISNHLYFYWYRQILGQKVEFLVSFYNNEISEKSEIFDDQFSVERPDGSNFTLKIRSTKLEDSAMYFCASSDHVTGMETQYFGPGTRLLVL.

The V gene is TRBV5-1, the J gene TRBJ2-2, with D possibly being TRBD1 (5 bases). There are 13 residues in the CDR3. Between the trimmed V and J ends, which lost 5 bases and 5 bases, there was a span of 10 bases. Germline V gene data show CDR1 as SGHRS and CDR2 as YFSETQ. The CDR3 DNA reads TGCGCCAGCAGAGGGGTGCAGACCGGGGAGCTGTTTTTT. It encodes CASRGVQTGELFF.

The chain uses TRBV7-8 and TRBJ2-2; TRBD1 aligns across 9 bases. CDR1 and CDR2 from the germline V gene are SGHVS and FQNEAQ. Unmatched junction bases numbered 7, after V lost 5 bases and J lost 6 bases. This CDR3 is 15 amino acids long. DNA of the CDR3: TGTGCCAGCAGCACCCTACAGGGGGCCCCCGGGGAGCTGTTTTTT. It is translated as CASSTLQGAPGELFF.

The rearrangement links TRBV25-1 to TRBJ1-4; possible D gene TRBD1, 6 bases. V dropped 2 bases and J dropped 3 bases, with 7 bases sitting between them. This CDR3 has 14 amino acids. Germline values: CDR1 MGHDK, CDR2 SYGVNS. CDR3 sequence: CASSEGTPNEKLFF. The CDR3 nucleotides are TGTGCCAGCAGTGAAGGGACACCTAATGAAAAACTGTTTTTT.

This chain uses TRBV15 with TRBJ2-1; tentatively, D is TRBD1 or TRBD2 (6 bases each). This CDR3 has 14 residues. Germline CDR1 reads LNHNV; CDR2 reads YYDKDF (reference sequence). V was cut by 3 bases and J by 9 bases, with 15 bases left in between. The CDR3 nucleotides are TGTGCCACCAGCAGGTCGATGGGGGGCGGTGAGCAGTTCTTC. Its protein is CATSRSMGGGEQFF.

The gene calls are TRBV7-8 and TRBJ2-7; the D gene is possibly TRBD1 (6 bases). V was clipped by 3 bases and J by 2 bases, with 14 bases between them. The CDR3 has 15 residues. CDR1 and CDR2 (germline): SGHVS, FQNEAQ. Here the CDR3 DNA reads TGTGCCAGCAGCTTCACAGGGTCCCCAGCCTACGAGCAGTACTTC. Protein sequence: CASSFTGSPAYEQYF. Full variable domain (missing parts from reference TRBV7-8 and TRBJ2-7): GAGVSQSPRYKVAKRGQDVALRCDPISGHVSLFWYQQALGQGPEFLTYFQNEAQLDKSGLPSDRFFAERPEGSVSTLKIQRTQQEDSAVYLCASSFTGSPAYEQYFGPGTRLTVT.

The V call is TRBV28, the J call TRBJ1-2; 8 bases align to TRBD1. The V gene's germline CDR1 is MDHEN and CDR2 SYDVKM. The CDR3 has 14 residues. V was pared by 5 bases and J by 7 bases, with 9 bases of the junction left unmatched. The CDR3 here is CASSPGQALVGYTF. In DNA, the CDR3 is TGTGCCAGCAGTCCGGGACAGGCGTTGGTTGGCTACACCTTC.

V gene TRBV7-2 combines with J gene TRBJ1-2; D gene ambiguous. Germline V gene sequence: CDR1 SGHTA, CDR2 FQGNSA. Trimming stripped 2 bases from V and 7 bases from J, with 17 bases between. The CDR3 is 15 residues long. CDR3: CASSLSFWELSGYTF. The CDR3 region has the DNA TGTGCCAGCAGCTTATCCTTCTGGGAACTGAGTGGCTACACCTTC.

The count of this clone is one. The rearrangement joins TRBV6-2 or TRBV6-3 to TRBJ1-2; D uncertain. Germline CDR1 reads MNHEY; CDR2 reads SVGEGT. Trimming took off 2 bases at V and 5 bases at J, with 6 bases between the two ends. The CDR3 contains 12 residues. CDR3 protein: CASSYNEYGYTF. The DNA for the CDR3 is TGTGCCAGCAGTTACAATGAATATGGCTACACCTTC.

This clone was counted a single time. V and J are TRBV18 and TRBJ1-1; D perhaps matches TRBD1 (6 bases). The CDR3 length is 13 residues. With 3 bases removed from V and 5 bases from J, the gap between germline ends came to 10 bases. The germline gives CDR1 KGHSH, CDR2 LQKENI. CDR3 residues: CASSPTGRTEAFF. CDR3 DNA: TGTGCCAGCTCACCCACAGGGAGGACTGAAGCTTTCTTT.

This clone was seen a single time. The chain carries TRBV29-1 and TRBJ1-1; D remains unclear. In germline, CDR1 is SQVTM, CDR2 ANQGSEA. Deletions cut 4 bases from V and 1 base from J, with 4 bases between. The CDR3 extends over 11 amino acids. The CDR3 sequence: CSVVKNTEAFF. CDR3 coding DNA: TGCAGCGTTGTGAAGAACACTGAAGCTTTCTTT.

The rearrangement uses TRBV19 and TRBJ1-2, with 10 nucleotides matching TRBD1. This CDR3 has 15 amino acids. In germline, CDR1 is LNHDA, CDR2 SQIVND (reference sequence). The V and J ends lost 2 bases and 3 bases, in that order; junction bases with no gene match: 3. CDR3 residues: CASSIQGQGYYGYTF. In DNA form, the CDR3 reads TGTGCCAGTAGTATACAGGGACAGGGGTACTATGGCTACACCTTC.

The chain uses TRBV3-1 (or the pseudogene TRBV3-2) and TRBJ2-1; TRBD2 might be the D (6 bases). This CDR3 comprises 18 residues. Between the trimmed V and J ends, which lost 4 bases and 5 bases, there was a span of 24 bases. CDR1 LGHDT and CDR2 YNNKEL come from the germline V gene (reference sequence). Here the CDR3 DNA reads TGTGCCAGCAGCCTATACTCCACGACTAGTATAGTGAACAATGAGCAGTTCTTC. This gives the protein CASSLYSTTSIVNNEQFF.

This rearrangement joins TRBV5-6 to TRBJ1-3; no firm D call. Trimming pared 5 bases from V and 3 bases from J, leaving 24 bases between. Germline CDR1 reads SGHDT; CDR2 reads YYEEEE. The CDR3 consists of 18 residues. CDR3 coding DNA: TGTGCCAGCAGACTCCTAGCCTCGAACGGGGTTGATGGAAACACCATATATTTT. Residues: CASRLLASNGVDGNTIYF.

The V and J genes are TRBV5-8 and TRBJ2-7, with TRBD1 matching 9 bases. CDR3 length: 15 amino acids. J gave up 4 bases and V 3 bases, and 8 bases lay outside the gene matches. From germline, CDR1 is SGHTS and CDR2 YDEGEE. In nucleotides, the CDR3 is TGTGCCAGCAGCTGGGCCGGGACAGGGTCTTACGAGCAGTACTTC. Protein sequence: CASSWAGTGSYEQYF.